What follows are 8 T cell receptor beta chains derived from one specimen sequenced in a study of monozygotic twins with inflammatory bowel disease. One entry per CDR3 protein, without DNA, is what TCRdb gives after re-calling the 5' RACE reads. This sample's table has about 160,000 distinct CDR3 sequences. Sequencing was done on a sample of blood. These receptors were collected from a human donor with ulcerative colitis or Crohn's disease, or a healthy co-twin of an affected twin (not recorded which).

The rearrangement joins TRBV4-2 to TRBJ1-4; TCRdb calls TRBD1, which cannot be checked without DNA. This CDR3 has 20 amino acids. Per germline, CDR1 LGHNA and CDR2 YNFKEQ. The chain's CDR3 is CASSQLSYPGQEATNEKLFF.

The rearrangement links TRBV20-1 to TRBJ1-4; TCRdb proposes TRBD1, but this gene call is untestable without DNA. This CDR3 is 14 amino acids long. Germline V gene data show CDR1 as DFQATT and CDR2 as SNEGSKA (reference sequence). CDR3 sequence: CSARVEGLWEKLFF.

The J gene is TRBJ2-5, the V gene TRBV30; absent DNA, TCRdb's TRBD1 call cannot be checked. The CDR3 extends over 13 amino acids. Germline-derived CDR1 and CDR2 are GTSNPN and SVGIG (reference sequence). The CDR3 protein is CAWSVQSAETQYF.

The chain uses TRBV7-2 and TRBJ2-7; no DNA is available, so the TRBD1 call from TCRdb remains unchecked. The CDR3 is 14 residues long. The germline gives CDR1 SGHTA, CDR2 FQGNSA. The CDR3 spells CASSSNRAAYEQYF.

The V gene is TRBV6-1, the J gene TRBJ1-1. Germline V gene sequence: CDR1 MNHNS, CDR2 SASEGT. The CDR3 loop spans 17 amino acids. The CDR3 reads CASSESIHETGNTEAFF.

The chain has TRBV6-2 or TRBV6-3 and TRBJ2-1; lacking DNA, the TRBD2 call made by TCRdb goes unchecked. The CDR3 has 12 amino acids. From germline, CDR1 is MNHEY and CDR2 SVGEGT. The CDR3 spells CASSQTRYEQFF.

This sequence joins TRBV12-3 or TRBV12-4 and TRBJ1-2; the D gene TCRdb calls, TRBD1, cannot be checked with no DNA. This CDR3 spans 15 amino acids. The CDR3 sequence: CASSPRDRAVGGYTF.

The J gene is TRBJ1-2, the V gene TRBV2; the TRBD1 assignment by TCRdb is unverifiable without DNA. The CDR3 loop spans 16 amino acids. Germline V gives CDR1 SNHLY, CDR2 FYNNEI. The CDR3 loop is CASRTPMTFLNYGYTF.